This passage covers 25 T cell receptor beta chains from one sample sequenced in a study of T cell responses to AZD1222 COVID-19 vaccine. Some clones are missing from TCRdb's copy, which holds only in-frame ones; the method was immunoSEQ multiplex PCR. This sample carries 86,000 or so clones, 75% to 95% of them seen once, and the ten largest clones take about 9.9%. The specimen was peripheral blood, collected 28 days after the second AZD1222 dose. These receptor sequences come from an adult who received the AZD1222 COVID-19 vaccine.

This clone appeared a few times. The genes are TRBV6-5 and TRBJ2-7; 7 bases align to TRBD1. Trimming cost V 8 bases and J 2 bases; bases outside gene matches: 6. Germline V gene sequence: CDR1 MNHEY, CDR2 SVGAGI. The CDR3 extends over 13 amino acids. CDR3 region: CASAETGPYEQYF. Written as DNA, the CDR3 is TGTGCCAGCGCTGAGACAGGGCCCTACGAGCAGTACTTC.

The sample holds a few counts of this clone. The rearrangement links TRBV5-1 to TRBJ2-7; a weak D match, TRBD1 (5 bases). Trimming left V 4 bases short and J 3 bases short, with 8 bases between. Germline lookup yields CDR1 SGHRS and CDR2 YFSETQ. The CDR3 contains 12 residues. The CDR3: CASSAQGYEQYF. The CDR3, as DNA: TGCGCCAGCAGCGCTCAGGGCTACGAGCAGTACTTC.

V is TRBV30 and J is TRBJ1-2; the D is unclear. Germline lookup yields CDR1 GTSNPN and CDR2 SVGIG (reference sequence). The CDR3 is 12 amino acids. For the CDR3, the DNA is TGTGCTTTCCAGAGTGAGGGCTATGGCTACACCTTC. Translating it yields CAFQSEGYGYTF.

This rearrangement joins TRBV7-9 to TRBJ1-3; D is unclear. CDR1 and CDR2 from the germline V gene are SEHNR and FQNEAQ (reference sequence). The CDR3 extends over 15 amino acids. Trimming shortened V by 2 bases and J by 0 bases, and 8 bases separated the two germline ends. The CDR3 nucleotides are TGTGCCAGCAGCTTATCGGACGTCTCTGGAAACACCATATATTTT. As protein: CASSLSDVSGNTIYF.

The CDR3 sequence: CASSSTGGWGSPLHF. The CDR3 DNA is TGTGCCAGCAGCTCTACGGGGGGCTGGGGTTCACCCCTCCACTTT. The chain has TRBV7-3 and TRBJ1-6; D might be TRBD1 (6 bases). The germline V gene encodes CDR1 SGHTA and CDR2 FQGTGA. V lost 4 bases to trimming and J lost 9 bases, with 16 bases between them. This CDR3 has 15 residues.

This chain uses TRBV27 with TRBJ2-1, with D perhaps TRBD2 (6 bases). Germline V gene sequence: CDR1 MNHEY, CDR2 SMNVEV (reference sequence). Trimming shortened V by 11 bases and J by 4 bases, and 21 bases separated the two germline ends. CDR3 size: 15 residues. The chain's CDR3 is CASQRVAARYNEQFF. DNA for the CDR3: TGTGCCTCCCAACGGGTAGCGGCACGGTACAATGAGCAGTTCTTC.

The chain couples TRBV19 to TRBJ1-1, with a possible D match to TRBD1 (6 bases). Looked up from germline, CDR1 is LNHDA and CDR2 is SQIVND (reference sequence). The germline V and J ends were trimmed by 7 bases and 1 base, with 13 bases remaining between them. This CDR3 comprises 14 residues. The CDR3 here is CASISGRGNTEAFF. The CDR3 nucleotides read TGTGCCAGTATTAGCGGCAGGGGGAACACTGAAGCTTTCTTT.

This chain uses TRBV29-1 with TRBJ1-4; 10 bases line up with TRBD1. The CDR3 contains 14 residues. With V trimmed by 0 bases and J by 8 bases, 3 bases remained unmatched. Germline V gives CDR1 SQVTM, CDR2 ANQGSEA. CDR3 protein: CSVEDDRGREKLFF. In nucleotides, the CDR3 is TGCAGCGTTGAAGATGACAGGGGGCGGGAAAAACTGTTTTTT.

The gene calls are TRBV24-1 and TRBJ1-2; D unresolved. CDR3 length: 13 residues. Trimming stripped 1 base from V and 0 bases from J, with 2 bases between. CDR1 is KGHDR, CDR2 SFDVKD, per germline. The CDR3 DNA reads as TGTGCCACCAGTGATTTCACTAACTATGGCTACACCTTC. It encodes CATSDFTNYGYTF.

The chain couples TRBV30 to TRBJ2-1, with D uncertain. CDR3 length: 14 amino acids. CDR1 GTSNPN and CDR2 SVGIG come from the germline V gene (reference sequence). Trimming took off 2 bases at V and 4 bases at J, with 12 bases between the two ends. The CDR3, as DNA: TGTGCCTGGAGTATGTGGGATGGGTACAATGAGCAGTTCTTC. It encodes CAWSMWDGYNEQFF.

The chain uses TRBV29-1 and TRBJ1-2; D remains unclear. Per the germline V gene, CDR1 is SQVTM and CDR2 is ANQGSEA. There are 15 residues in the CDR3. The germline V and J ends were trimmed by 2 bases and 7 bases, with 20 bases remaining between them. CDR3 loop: CSVELGKGGLGGYTF. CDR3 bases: TGCAGCGTTGAATTGGGCAAGGGAGGGTTGGGTGGCTACACCTTC.

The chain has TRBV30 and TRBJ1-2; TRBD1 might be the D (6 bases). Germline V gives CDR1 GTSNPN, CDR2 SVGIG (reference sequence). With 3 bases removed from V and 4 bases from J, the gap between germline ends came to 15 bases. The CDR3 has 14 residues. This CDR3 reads CAWSLTGTPYGYTF. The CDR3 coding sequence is TGTGCCTGGAGCCTAACAGGGACCCCCTATGGCTACACCTTC. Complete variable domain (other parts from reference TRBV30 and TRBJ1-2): SQTIHQWPATLVQPVGSPLSLECTVEGTSNPNLYWYRQAAGRGLQLLFYSVGIGQISSEVPQNLSASRPQDRQFILSSKKLLLSDSGFYLCAWSLTGTPYGYTFGSGTRLTVV.

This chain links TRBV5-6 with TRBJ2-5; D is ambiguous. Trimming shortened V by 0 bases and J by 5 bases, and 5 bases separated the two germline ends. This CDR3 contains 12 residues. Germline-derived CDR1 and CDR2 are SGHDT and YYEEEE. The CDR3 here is CASSLAVETQYF. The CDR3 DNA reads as TGTGCCAGCAGCTTGGCCGTGGAGACCCAGTACTTC.

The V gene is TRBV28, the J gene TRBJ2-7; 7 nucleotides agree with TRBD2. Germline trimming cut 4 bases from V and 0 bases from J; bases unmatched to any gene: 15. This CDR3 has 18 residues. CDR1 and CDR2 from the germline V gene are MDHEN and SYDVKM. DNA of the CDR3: TGTGCCAGCAGTTACGGCGGGGGAAAAGGGGCCAGCTCCTACGAGCAGTACTTC. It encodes CASSYGGGKGASSYEQYF.

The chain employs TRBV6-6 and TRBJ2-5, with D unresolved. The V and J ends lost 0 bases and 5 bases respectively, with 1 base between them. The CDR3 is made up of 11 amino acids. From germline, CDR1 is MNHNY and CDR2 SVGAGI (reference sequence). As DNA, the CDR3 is TGTGCCAGCAGTTACTCGGAGACCCAGTACTTC. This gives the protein CASSYSETQYF.

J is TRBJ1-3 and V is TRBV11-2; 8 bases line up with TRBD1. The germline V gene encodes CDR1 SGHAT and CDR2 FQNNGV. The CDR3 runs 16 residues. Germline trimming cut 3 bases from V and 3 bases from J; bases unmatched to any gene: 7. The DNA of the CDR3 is TGTGCCAGCAGCTTGGACCAGGGGGCAGGTGGAAACACCATATATTTT. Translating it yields CASSLDQGAGGNTIYF.

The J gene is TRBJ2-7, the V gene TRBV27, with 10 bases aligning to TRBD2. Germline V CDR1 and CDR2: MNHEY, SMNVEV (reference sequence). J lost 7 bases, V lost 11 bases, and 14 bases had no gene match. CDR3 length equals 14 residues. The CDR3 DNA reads TGTGCCGCCAGCCGGGCTAGCGGGAGTCGAGAGCAGTACTTC. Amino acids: CAASRASGSREQYF.

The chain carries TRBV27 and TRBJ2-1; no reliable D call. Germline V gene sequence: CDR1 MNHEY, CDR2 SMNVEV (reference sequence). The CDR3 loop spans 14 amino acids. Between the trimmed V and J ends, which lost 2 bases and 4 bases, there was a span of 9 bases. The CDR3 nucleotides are TGTGCCAGCAGTTTAGGCACGACTTACAATGAGCAGTTCTTC. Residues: CASSLGTTYNEQFF.

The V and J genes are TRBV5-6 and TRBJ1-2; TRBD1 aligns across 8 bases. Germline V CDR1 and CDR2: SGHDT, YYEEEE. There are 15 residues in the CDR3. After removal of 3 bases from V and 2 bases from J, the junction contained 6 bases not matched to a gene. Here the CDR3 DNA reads TGTGCCAGCAGCTCCACGGACAGGGCGAACTATGGCTACACCTTC. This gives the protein CASSSTDRANYGYTF.

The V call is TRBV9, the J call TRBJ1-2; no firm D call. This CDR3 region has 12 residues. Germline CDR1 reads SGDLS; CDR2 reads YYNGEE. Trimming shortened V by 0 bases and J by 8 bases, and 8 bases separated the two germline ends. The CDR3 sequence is CASSVGRSGYTF. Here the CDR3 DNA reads TGTGCCAGCAGCGTAGGGCGGTCGGGCTACACCTTC.

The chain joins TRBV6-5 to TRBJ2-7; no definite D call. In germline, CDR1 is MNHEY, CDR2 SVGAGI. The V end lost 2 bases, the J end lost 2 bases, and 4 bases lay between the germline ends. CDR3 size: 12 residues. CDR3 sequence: CASSYGPYEQYF. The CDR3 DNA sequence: TGTGCCAGCAGTTACGGACCCTACGAGCAGTACTTC.

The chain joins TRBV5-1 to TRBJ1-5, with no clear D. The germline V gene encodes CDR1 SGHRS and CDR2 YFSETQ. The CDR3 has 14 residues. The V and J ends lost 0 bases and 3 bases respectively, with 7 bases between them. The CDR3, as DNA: TGCGCCAGCAGCTTGGCCGGGCCCAATCAGCCCCAGCATTTT. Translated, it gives CASSLAGPNQPQHF.

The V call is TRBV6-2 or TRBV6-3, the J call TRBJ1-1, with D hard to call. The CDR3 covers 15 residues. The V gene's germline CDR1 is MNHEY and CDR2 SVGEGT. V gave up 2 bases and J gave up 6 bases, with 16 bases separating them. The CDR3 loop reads CASSYVRASTSEAFF. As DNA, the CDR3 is TGTGCCAGCAGTTACGTTCGGGCCTCAACCTCTGAAGCTTTCTTT.

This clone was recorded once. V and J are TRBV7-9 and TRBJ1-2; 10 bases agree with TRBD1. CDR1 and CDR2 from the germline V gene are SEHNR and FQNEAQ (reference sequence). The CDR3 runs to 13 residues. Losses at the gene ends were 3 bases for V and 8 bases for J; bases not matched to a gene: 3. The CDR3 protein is CASSFRTGGGYTF. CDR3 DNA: TGTGCCAGCAGCTTCCGGACAGGGGGAGGCTACACCTTC.

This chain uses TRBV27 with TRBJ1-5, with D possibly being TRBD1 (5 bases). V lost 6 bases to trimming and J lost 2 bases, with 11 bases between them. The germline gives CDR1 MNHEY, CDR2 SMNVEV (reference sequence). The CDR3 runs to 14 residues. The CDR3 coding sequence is TGTGCCAGCAGCATGCAGGGCGGCAATCAGCCCCAGCATTTT. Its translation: CASSMQGGNQPQHF.